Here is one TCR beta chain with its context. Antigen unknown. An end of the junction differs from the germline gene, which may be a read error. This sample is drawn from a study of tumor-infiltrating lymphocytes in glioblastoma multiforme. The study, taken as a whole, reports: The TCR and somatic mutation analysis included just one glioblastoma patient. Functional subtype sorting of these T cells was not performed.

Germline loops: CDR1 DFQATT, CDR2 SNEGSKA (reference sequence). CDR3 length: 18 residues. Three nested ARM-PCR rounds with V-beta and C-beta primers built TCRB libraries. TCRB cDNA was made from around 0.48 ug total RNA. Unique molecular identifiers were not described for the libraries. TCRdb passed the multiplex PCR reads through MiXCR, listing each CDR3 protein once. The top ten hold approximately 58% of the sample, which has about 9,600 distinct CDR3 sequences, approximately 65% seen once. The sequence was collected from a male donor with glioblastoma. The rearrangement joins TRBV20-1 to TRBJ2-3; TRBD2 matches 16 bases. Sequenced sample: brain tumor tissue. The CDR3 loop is CSASTGTSGRAGTDKQYF. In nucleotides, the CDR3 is TGCAGCGCTAGCACCGGGACTAGCGGGAGGGCCGGCACAGATAAGCAGTATTTT.